Listed below are T cell receptor beta chains from one sample, sequenced in a study of identical twins. TCRdb re-called the 5' RACE reads through MiXCR, storing one row per CDR3 protein. The table shows about 550,000 distinct CDR3 sequences, with around 22% occurring only once. The same sample was also studied in work on yellow fever vaccine responses in identical twins.

Sequenced sample: CD4+ T cells sorted from blood. The receptors come from a young woman in good health. CDR3s include the opening cysteine and the closing phenylalanine or tryptophan. Fields, in order: clone size, D gene, V gene, J gene, CDR3 protein, CDR3 DNA. D genes are given only for firm matches. For some rows the clone size is stated as once, few or many, or as a class when expanded; others skip it.

clone size: few; D gene: NA; V gene: TRBV7-2; J gene: TRBJ2-2; CDR3 protein: CASSFKGGTGELFF; CDR3 DNA: TGTGCCAGCAGCTTCAAAGGGGGCACCGGGGAGCTGTTTTTT
clone size: NA; D gene: NA; V gene: TRBV24-1; J gene: TRBJ2-7; CDR3 protein: CATSVWRGTEKEQYF; CDR3 DNA: TGTGCCACCAGTGTCTGGAGGGGCACCGAGAAGGAGCAGTACTTC
clone size: NA; D gene: TRBD1; V gene: TRBV28; J gene: TRBJ2-1; CDR3 protein: CASLGDSANNEQFF; CDR3 DNA: TGTGCCAGTCTAGGGGACAGCGCTAACAATGAGCAGTTCTTC
clone size: few; D gene: TRBD1; V gene: TRBV5-1; J gene: TRBJ1-1; CDR3 protein: CASSPGQTMNTEAFF; CDR3 DNA: TGCGCCAGCAGCCCGGGACAGACCATGAACACTGAAGCTTTCTTT
clone size: NA; D gene: TRBD1; V gene: TRBV20-1; J gene: TRBJ1-5; CDR3 protein: CSVTGGQPQHF; CDR3 DNA: TGCAGCGTCACAGGGGGTCAGCCCCAGCATTTT
clone size: NA; D gene: NA; V gene: TRBV28; J gene: TRBJ2-1; CDR3 protein: CASSLFARGDEQFF; CDR3 DNA: TGTGCCAGCAGTTTATTTGCGCGGGGTGATGAGCAGTTCTTC
clone size: NA; D gene: TRBD2; V gene: TRBV3-1; J gene: TRBJ2-5; CDR3 protein: CASSHGTSGSSGQTQYF; CDR3 DNA: TGTGCCAGCAGCCACGGGACTAGCGGGAGTAGCGGGCAGACCCAGTACTTC
clone size: NA; D gene: TRBD1; V gene: TRBV3-1; J gene: TRBJ2-2; CDR3 protein: CASSQVDRKNTGELFF; CDR3 DNA: TGTGCCAGCAGCCAAGTGGACAGGAAAAACACCGGGGAGCTGTTTTTT
clone size: many; D gene: TRBD2; V gene: TRBV11-1; J gene: TRBJ2-7; CDR3 protein: CASSLGLAGFYEQYF; CDR3 DNA: TGTGCCAGCAGCTTAGGACTAGCGGGATTCTACGAGCAGTACTTC
clone size: few; D gene: NA; V gene: TRBV20-1; J gene: TRBJ1-1; CDR3 protein: CSARGGTEAFF; CDR3 DNA: TGCAGTGCTAGAGGGGGGACAGAAGCTTTCTTT
clone size: few; D gene: NA; V gene: TRBV18; J gene: TRBJ2-7; CDR3 protein: CASSPITGGGNEQYF; CDR3 DNA: TGTGCCAGCTCACCAATCACAGGGGGAGGGAACGAGCAGTACTTC
clone size: NA; D gene: NA; V gene: TRBV5-4; J gene: TRBJ2-1; CDR3 protein: CASSWGREQFF; CDR3 DNA: TGTGCCAGCAGCTGGGGCCGTGAGCAGTTCTTC
clone size: few; D gene: NA; V gene: TRBV24-1; J gene: TRBJ2-3; CDR3 protein: CATSDPLVMGTDTQYF; CDR3 DNA: TGTGCCACCAGTGACCCACTAGTGATGGGAACAGATACGCAGTATTTT
clone size: NA; D gene: TRBD2; V gene: TRBV5-1; J gene: TRBJ2-5; CDR3 protein: CASSWASGAQETQYF; CDR3 DNA: TGCGCCAGCAGTTGGGCTAGCGGGGCCCAAGAGACCCAGTACTTC
clone size: NA; D gene: NA; V gene: TRBV9; J gene: TRBJ2-5; CDR3 protein: CASGSGSGETQYF; CDR3 DNA: TGTGCCAGCGGGTCAGGATCGGGAGAGACCCAGTACTTC
clone size: few; D gene: NA; V gene: TRBV21-1; J gene: TRBJ1-2; CDR3 protein: CASTRTQTVYGYTF; CDR3 DNA: TGTGCCAGCACCCGGACCCAAACCGTCTATGGCTACACCTTC
clone size: NA; D gene: NA; V gene: TRBV5-1; J gene: TRBJ2-6; CDR3 protein: CASSLRQLQSSGANVLTF; CDR3 DNA: TGCGCCAGCAGCTTGAGGCAGCTACAAAGCTCTGGGGCCAACGTCCTGACTTTC